Listed below are T cell receptor beta chains from one sample, sequenced in a study of T cells in Graves' hyperthyroidism and ophthalmopathy. Each CDR3 protein gets one entry after TCRdb re-called the multiplex PCR reads with MiXCR. The sample has some 770,000 distinct CDR3 sequences; roughly 15% are singletons. The sequenced sample consisted of blood. The receptors stem from a man aged 18 to 35 with Graves' hyperthyroidism. The CDR3 runs from the conserved cysteine through the conserved F or W. A D gene is named only where the DNA matches it firmly. Size is stated for part of the rows, as once, few or many counts, or as a class when the clone is expanded.

j_call clone_size v_call d_call cdr3_aa cdr3_nt
TRBJ2-6 few TRBV6-5 - CASSYRGSSGANVLTF TGTGCCAGCAGTTACCGGGGGAGCTCTGGGGCCAACGTCCTGACTTTC
TRBJ2-3 many TRBV11-2 - CASRSLRRDTQYF TGTGCCAGCAGGTCGCTCCGTAGAGATACGCAGTATTTT
TRBJ2-7 many TRBV18 - CASGGSLGSPYEQYF TGTGCCAGCGGGGGGAGTTTAGGCTCTCCCTACGAGCAGTACTTC
TRBJ1-5 - TRBV10-3 - CAISDEGSEYQPQHF TGTGCCATCAGTGATGAAGGGAGTGAGTATCAGCCCCAGCATTTT
TRBJ1-2 few TRBV6-9 TRBD1 CASSFLRQGPRRGYTF TGTGCCAGCAGTTTCCTTAGACAGGGGCCCCGCCGCGGCTACACCTTC
TRBJ2-7 many TRBV28 TRBD1 CASSPPPGTGAHEQYF TGTGCCAGCAGTCCACCCCCCGGGACAGGGGCCCACGAGCAGTACTTC
TRBJ1-2 - TRBV7-2 - CASSSPGLGHTF TGTGCCAGCAGCTCCCCGGGTTTGGGCCACACCTTC
TRBJ2-1 many TRBV24-1 TRBD2 CATSDGQREINEQFF TGTGCCACCAGTGATGGCCAGCGGGAGATCAATGAGCAGTTCTTC
TRBJ1-1 many TRBV7-8 - CASSLLQGPNTEAFF TGTGCCAGCAGCCTACTACAGGGCCCGAACACTGAAGCTTTCTTT
TRBJ1-1 - TRBV10-3 - CASEGNTEAFF TGTGCTTCGGAAGGGAACACTGAAGCTTTCTTT